This T cell receptor beta chain was observed in a study of T cell repertoires and HLA-DP antigens. Study as a whole: Sorted CD137+CD4+ samples averaged approximately 230 ng DNA; pre-culture CD4+ samples, 900 to 1,500 ng. Overall study results and limits: Previously undetected clones averaged 36.3% and 50.6% against the two alleles respectively.

The CDR3 loop spans 15 amino acids. Germline-derived CDR1 and CDR2 are SSHAT and FNYEAQ (reference sequence). A note on this clone: No antigen is known for it. One end of the junction is discordant with germline, which a read error may explain.

Some clones are missing from TCRdb's copy, which holds only in-frame ones; the method was immunoSEQ multiplex PCR. Of some 120,000 clones in the sample, around 93% were seen once. The chain recombines TRBV7-7 with TRBJ1-5; no firm D call. This TCR came from a woman in her late teens or twenties in good health and CMV-seronegative. Sequences were obtained from CD4+ T cells from PBMCs. The CDR3, as DNA: TGTGCTAGCAGCGGGAACAAGGATAGCAATCAGCCCCAGCATTTT. Translated, it gives CASSGNKDSNQPQHF. The full variable domain, completed using reference TRBV7-7 and TRBJ1-5, is GAGVSQSPRYKVTKRGQDVTLRCDPISSHATLYWYQQALGQGPEFLTYFNYEAQPDKSGLPSDRFSAERPEGSISTLTIQRTEQRDSAMYRCASSGNKDSNQPQHFGDGTRLSIL.